Sequencing of this T cell receptor beta chain was carried out in a study of cytomegalovirus exposure and HLA in healthy donors. Study-wide results and caveats: Later genetic work tied a missense DCLRE1C variant to beta-chain V and J trimming.

The V and J ends lost 2 bases and 2 bases respectively, with 7 bases between them. Germline values: CDR1 MGHRA, CDR2 YSYEKL. The CDR3 has 15 residues. The primer mix had 60 Vbeta and 13 Jbeta primers. The table came from immunoSEQ multiplex PCR; TCRdb's copy has only in-frame clones and leaves some out. This table has 150,000 or so clones, 72% appearing once. Nobody recorded the CMV serostatus of this donor. With regard to this clone: What it binds is not known.

Sequenced material: PBMCs. This chain joins TRBV4-1 and TRBJ1-6, with D possibly TRBD1 on 5 matching bases. This receptor was identified in a human donor in good health. CDR3 loop: CASSQPGPYNSPLHF. In nucleotides, the CDR3 is TGCGCCAGCAGCCAACCAGGGCCCTATAATTCACCCCTCCACTTT.